Described below is a single T cell receptor (beta chain) sequence and its context. Antigen unknown. PCR involved 60 Vbeta and 13 Jbeta primers. The repertoire was sequenced with immunoSEQ multiplex PCR; TCRdb's copy has only in-frame clones and lacks some. Of 35,000 to 45,000 clones in the sample, 50% were seen once. The data belong to a study of cytomegalovirus exposure and HLA in healthy donors. The trim removed 3 bases at V and 1 base at J, leaving 4 bases unmatched. CDR3 length equals 15 residues. Germline V CDR1 and CDR2: LGHNA, YSLEER. Whole-study results and caveats: Around 160 TCR beta chains were listed as cytomegalovirus-associated.

The sequence derives from a human donor in good health. The chain uses TRBV4-3 and TRBJ1-1, with 8 bases fitting TRBD1. Material for sequencing was PBMCs. CDR3 coding DNA: TGCGCCAGCAGCCACCCCGACAGGGGGAACACTGAAGCTTTCTTT. This encodes CASSHPDRGNTEAFF.